This entry is about one T cell receptor (beta chain). Its antigen is still unknown. V gave up 0 bases and J gave up 0 bases; unmatched junction bases: 12. CDR1 and CDR2 (germline): SGHRS, YFSETQ. This CDR3 comprises 18 residues. Assay used: immunoSEQ multiplex PCR; TCRdb lists only in-frame clones, some missing. The top ten clones hold 0.95% to 1.5% of a sample with around 50,000 clones, roughly 81% of them seen once. The sample belongs to a study of OX40 agonist ivuxolimab in advanced cancers. Study summary: Partial responses were observed in three patients, of whom one had hepatocellular carcinoma and two had cutaneous melanoma.

Findings and caveats of the study: Patients with a partial response at 0.1-3.0 mg/kg had among the lowest clonal expansion.

At baseline, cycle 4 day 1, and cycle 7 day 1, blood was sampled. The starting material was CD4+ or CD8+ T cells sorted from blood, obtained in a trial of the OX40 agonist ivuxolimab. This clonotype was sampled from an adult with an advanced solid tumor such as melanoma, head and neck, liver or kidney cancer. The rearrangement joins TRBV5-1 to TRBJ2-7; 7 positions match TRBD2. CDR3 nucleotides: TGCGCCAGCAGCTTGGTATATCGGGCTAGCGGCAACTCCTACGAGCAGTACTTC. Translating it yields CASSLVYRASGNSYEQYF. The whole variable domain, filled in from reference TRBV5-1 and TRBJ2-7, reads KAGVTQTPRYLIKTRGQQVTLSCSPISGHRSVSWYQQTPGQGLQFLFEYFSETQRNKGNFPGRFSGRQFSNSRSEMNVSTLELGDSALYLCASSLVYRASGNSYEQYFGPGTRLTVT.